The 29 T cell receptor beta chains below all came from one sample that was sequenced in a study of blood T cell repertoires in COVID-19 (dated by TCRdb to 2019 to 2021). Library method: the immunoSEQ multiplex PCR assay. TCRdb's version of the immuneACCESS table is confined to in-frame rearrangements and falls short of the full clone set. An unresolved V gene accounts for under half of the shortfall where checked; the remainder is of unknown origin. Present in this sample are roughly 120,000 clones, about 74% of which were seen just once. Of the sample, over 7% falls within the top ten clones. The sequenced material came from peripheral blood. Receptors were obtained from a human donor in a cohort sampled during active COVID-19.

The chain links TRBV19 to TRBJ2-7, with TRBD2 matching over 8 bases. The CDR3 has 15 amino acids. The ends lost 0 bases at V and 4 bases at J; junction bases unmatched: 5. The germline CDR1 and CDR2 sequences are LNHDA and SQIVND (reference sequence). This chain's CDR3 is CASSIEGKRGYEQYF. CDR3 coding DNA: TGTGCCAGTAGTATAGAGGGGAAGCGGGGGTACGAGCAGTACTTC.

The V call is TRBV11-1, the J call TRBJ2-7; a possible D gene is TRBD2 (5 bases). Looked up from germline, CDR1 is SGHAT and CDR2 is FQDESV (reference sequence). This CDR3 is built from 14 residues. Between the trimmed V and J ends, which lost 1 base and 3 bases, there was a span of 10 bases. The CDR3 nucleotides are TGTGCCAGCAGCTTAGTGCGCGGAGGCTACGAGCAGTACTTC. Translated, it gives CASSLVRGGYEQYF.

This rearrangement joins TRBV30 to TRBJ1-5; unclear D gene. V was clipped by 2 bases and J by 4 bases, with 6 bases between them. This CDR3 comprises 12 residues. Germline assignment: CDR1 GTSNPN and CDR2 SVGIG (reference sequence). The CDR3 DNA is TGTGCCTGGAGTCGGGGAAATCAGCCCCAGCATTTT. Translated, it gives CAWSRGNQPQHF.

J is TRBJ2-7 and V is TRBV2; D is possibly TRBD1 (7 bases). Germline V gene data show CDR1 as SNHLY and CDR2 as FYNNEI. V dropped 5 bases and J dropped 0 bases, with 20 bases sitting between them. This CDR3 is 17 amino acids long. This CDR3 is CASSFSEGGDSSYEQYF. In nucleotides, the CDR3 is TGTGCCAGCAGTTTCTCCGAAGGAGGGGACAGCTCCTACGAGCAGTACTTC.

The V and J genes are TRBV7-8 and TRBJ2-7; no reliable D call. The CDR3 runs 15 residues. CDR1 and CDR2 (germline): SGHVS, FQNEAQ. V was shortened by 5 bases and J by 0 bases, with 14 bases between the two germline ends. The CDR3 protein is CASSPLALSSYEQYF. DNA for the CDR3: TGTGCCAGCAGCCCACTCGCCCTAAGCTCCTACGAGCAGTACTTC. Supplemented by reference TRBV7-8 and TRBJ2-7, the full variable domain reads GAGVSQSPRYKVAKRGQDVALRCDPISGHVSLFWYQQALGQGPEFLTYFQNEAQLDKSGLPSDRFFAERPEGSVSTLKIQRTQQEDSAVYLCASSPLALSSYEQYFGPGTRLTVT.

The chain carries TRBV19 and TRBJ2-7, with 7 bases that match TRBD1. The CDR3 extends over 13 amino acids. After removal of 3 bases from V and 3 bases from J, the junction contained 2 bases not matched to a gene. Germline V CDR1 and CDR2: LNHDA, SQIVND (reference sequence). The CDR3 protein is CASSMGQYYEQYF. The CDR3 DNA sequence: TGTGCCAGTAGTATGGGACAGTACTACGAGCAGTACTTC.

The CDR3 bases are TGCGCCAGCAGCTTGGGGCAGGGGGAGTACGAGCAGTACTTC. It specifies CASSLGQGEYEQYF. V usage is TRBV5-1 and J usage is TRBJ2-7, with TRBD1 identical over 7 bases. The length of the CDR3 is 14 residues. Germline CDR1 and CDR2: SGHRS and YFSETQ. V lost 0 bases, J lost 4 bases, and 4 bases stayed unmatched.

The genes are TRBV14 and TRBJ1-2, with 9 bases fitting TRBD1. Germline assignment: CDR1 SGHDN and CDR2 FVKESK. The ends lost 1 base at V and 8 bases at J; junction bases unmatched: 8. The CDR3 loop spans 15 amino acids. CDR3 bases: TGTGCCAGCAGCCAAGGACCCACAGGGGGCGAAGGCTACACCTTC. Amino acid sequence: CASSQGPTGGEGYTF.

The chain employs TRBV11-1 and TRBJ1-2; D is possibly TRBD1 (5 bases). Deletions cut 5 bases from V and 8 bases from J, with 15 bases between. The CDR3 spans 13 residues. Germline V gene lookup returns CDR1 SGHAT and CDR2 FQDESV (reference sequence). CDR3 region: CASSLQGARGYTF. DNA for the CDR3: TGTGCCAGCAGCCTCCAAGGGGCCCGGGGCTACACCTTC.

This sequence joins TRBV6-5 and TRBJ2-1; 8 bases line up with TRBD2. Germline assignment: CDR1 MNHEY and CDR2 SVGAGI. The J segment lost 7 bases and the V segment lost 11 bases, leaving 16 bases of the junction unmatched. CDR3 length: 15 residues. DNA of the CDR3: TGTGCCGCACTCCGGGACGGGAGGGCTCGAAATGAGCAGTTCTTC. Residues: CAALRDGRARNEQFF.

This clone was detected only a few times. The gene calls are TRBV6-5 and TRBJ1-1; perhaps TRBD1 as D (5 bases). V was shortened by 4 bases and J by 0 bases, with 12 bases between the two germline ends. This CDR3 is 15 amino acids long. Germline V lookup: CDR1 MNHEY, CDR2 SVGAGI. CDR3 loop: CASSSPPGMNTEAFF. CDR3 coding DNA: TGTGCCAGCAGTTCGCCCCCAGGGATGAACACTGAAGCTTTCTTT.

The rearrangement joins TRBV7-3 to TRBJ1-1; D is possibly TRBD1 (6 bases). Germline lookup yields CDR1 SGHTA and CDR2 FQGTGA. The CDR3 has 13 residues. V gave up 5 bases and J gave up 2 bases, with 9 bases separating them. In DNA, the CDR3 is TGTGCCAGCAGCATACAGGGTAACACTGAAGCTTTCTTT. Translated: CASSIQGNTEAFF.

V is TRBV12-3 or TRBV12-4 and J is TRBJ2-7, with D tentatively TRBD2 (7 bases). V dropped 6 bases and J dropped 5 bases, with 14 bases sitting between them. This CDR3 region has 13 residues. This CDR3 is CASRGGGSDEQYF. CDR3 bases: TGTGCCAGCAGAGGGGGGGGGAGTGACGAGCAGTACTTC.

CDR3 nucleotides: TGCGCCAGCAGCCAAGTCGTTGTCGGACAGGGCACTGAAGCTTTCTTT. Amino acids: CASSQVVVGQGTEAFF. The chain carries TRBV4-1 and TRBJ1-1; 8 positions agree with TRBD1. This CDR3 region has 16 residues. The ends lost 1 base at V and 4 bases at J; junction bases unmatched: 8. Per the germline V gene, CDR1 is MGHRA and CDR2 is YSYEKL.

The genes are TRBV7-3 and TRBJ2-7; possible D gene TRBD2, 6 bases. This CDR3 is 14 amino acids long. The ends were cut back, 2 bases at V and 0 bases at J, with 8 bases in the middle. Germline lookup yields CDR1 SGHTA and CDR2 FQGTGA. CDR3 amino acids: CASSLAGTSYEQYF. The DNA of the CDR3 is TGTGCCAGCAGCTTAGCGGGAACCTCCTACGAGCAGTACTTC.

In its sample, this clone was seen once. The CDR3 region is CASGKTANAYEQYF. In DNA form, the CDR3 reads TGCGCCAGCGGAAAGACAGCGAACGCCTACGAGCAGTACTTC. The gene calls are TRBV10-2 and TRBJ2-7; tentative D call: TRBD1 (5 bases). The germline V and J ends were trimmed by 8 bases and 2 bases, with 16 bases remaining between them. The CDR3 runs to 14 residues. Looked up from germline, CDR1 is WSHSY and CDR2 is SAAADI.

V usage is TRBV27 and J usage is TRBJ2-7, with 12 bases that match TRBD2. CDR3 length: 17 amino acids. Germline CDR1 is MNHEY and CDR2 is SMNVEV (reference sequence). V lost 0 bases and J lost 9; bases outside the gene matches: 12. CDR3 amino acids: CASSLSGTSGSAIAQYF. The CDR3 bases are TGTGCCAGCAGTTTATCGGGGACTAGCGGGTCAGCCATCGCGCAGTACTTC.

The chain is built from TRBV6-1 and TRBJ1-1, with D tentatively TRBD1 (5 bases). Germline CDR1 is MNHNS and CDR2 is SASEGT. The CDR3 loop spans 16 amino acids. V lost 1 base and J 4 bases, leaving 16 bases between the germline ends. The CDR3, as DNA: TGTGCCAGCAGTGAAGGGGGCAGGGCGGGGAGCACTGAAGCTTTCTTT. It yields the protein CASSEGGRAGSTEAFF.

CDR3 sequence reads: CASSRDSNQPQHF. The CDR3 region has the DNA TGTGCCAGCAGTCGGGACAGTAATCAGCCCCAGCATTTT. V is TRBV12-3 or TRBV12-4 and J is TRBJ1-5; 7 nucleotides agree with TRBD1. This CDR3 region has 13 residues. V lost 5 bases to trimming and J lost 4 bases; unmatched junction nucleotides: 2.

This clone was found a few times. This chain links TRBV19 with TRBJ2-7; D possibly corresponds to TRBD1 (6 bases). This CDR3 is built from 14 residues. Trimming left V 6 bases short and J 0 bases short, with 12 bases between. Germline V lookup: CDR1 LNHDA, CDR2 SQIVND (reference sequence). CDR3 residues: CASSYRDLSYEQYF. In nucleotides, the CDR3 is TGTGCCAGTAGCTACAGGGATCTCTCCTACGAGCAGTACTTC.

The rearrangement links TRBV11-2 to TRBJ1-2; 7 nucleotides align to TRBD1. J gave up 5 bases and V 0 bases, and 6 bases lay outside the gene matches. This CDR3 spans 15 amino acids. In germline, CDR1 is SGHAT, CDR2 FQNNGV. CDR3 sequence: CASSLDLGQRYGYTF. CDR3 DNA sequence: TGTGCCAGCAGCTTAGATTTGGGACAGAGATATGGCTACACCTTC. Drawing the rest from reference TRBV11-2 and TRBJ1-2, the complete variable domain is EAGVAQSPRYKIIEKRQSVAFWCNPISGHATLYWYQQILGQGPKLLIQFQNNGVVDDSQLPKDRFSAERLKGVDSTLKIQPAKLEDSAVYLCASSLDLGQRYGYTFGSGTRLTVV.

This clone was recorded a few times. The chain has TRBV30 and TRBJ2-7; 10 bases align to TRBD2. This CDR3 contains 14 residues. Per the germline V gene, CDR1 is GTSNPN and CDR2 is SVGIG (reference sequence). After removal of 5 bases from V and 4 bases from J, the junction contained 8 bases not matched to a gene. DNA for the CDR3: TGTGCCTGGGCCTTGGCTAGCGGGAGTTACGAGCAGTACTTC. As protein: CAWALASGSYEQYF.

The chain links TRBV5-4 to TRBJ1-1, with 7 positions matching TRBD1. V was pared by 4 bases and J by 0 bases, with 3 bases of the junction left unmatched. This CDR3 comprises 14 residues. CDR1 and CDR2 from the germline V gene are SGHNT and YYREEE (reference sequence). CDR3 DNA sequence: TGTGCCAGCAGCGCGGGACAGATGAACACTGAAGCTTTCTTT. Its translation is CASSAGQMNTEAFF.

The V gene is TRBV3-1 (or the pseudogene TRBV3-2), the J gene TRBJ2-5, with D possibly matching TRBD2 (6 bases). Deletions cut 5 bases from V and 5 bases from J, with 12 bases between. CDR1 and CDR2 (germline): LGHDT, YNNKEL (reference sequence). There are 13 residues in the CDR3. The CDR3 nucleotides read TGTGCCAGCAGCGGGGGGTTATTTGAGACCCAGTACTTC. Protein product: CASSGGLFETQYF.

The gene calls are TRBV30 and TRBJ2-7, with 8 bases fitting TRBD1. The CDR3 runs 13 residues. V trimming: 8 bases; J trimming: 3 bases; junction bases outside the gene matches: 9. CDR1 is GTSNPN and CDR2 is SVGIG in the germline V gene (reference sequence). Written as DNA, the CDR3 is TGTGCCCAGGGGGCAGGTTCTGGCTACGAGCAGTACTTC. This translates into CAQGAGSGYEQYF.

The chain couples TRBV13 to TRBJ2-7, with D possibly being TRBD2 (6 bases). This CDR3 has 13 amino acids. CDR1 PRHDT and CDR2 FYEKMQ come from the germline V gene (reference sequence). The V gene lost 0 bases and the J gene lost 6 bases, with 9 bases spanning the gap. DNA of the CDR3: TGTGCCAGCAGCTTAGGGCGGGGAGCCGAGCAGTACTTC. Its translation is CASSLGRGAEQYF. The entire variable domain, with the rest obtained from reference TRBV13 and TRBJ2-7, is as follows: AAGVIQSPRHLIKEKRETATLKCYPIPRHDTVYWYQQGPGQDPQFLISFYEKMQSDKGSIPDRFSAQQFSDYHSELNMSSLELGDSALYFCASSLGRGAEQYFGPGTRLTVT.

As regards this clone: This sample also contains other DNA sequences that code for the same CDR3. This sequence joins TRBV27 and TRBJ2-7; D not certain. Trimming left V 2 bases short and J 2 bases short, with 7 bases between. Germline assignment: CDR1 MNHEY and CDR2 SMNVEV (reference sequence). CDR3 size: 13 residues. The CDR3 DNA sequence: TGTGCCAGCAGTTTAGGGCAGACCTACGAGCAGTACTTC. Translating it yields CASSLGQTYEQYF.

The chain combines TRBV28 with TRBJ2-5; 11 bases fit TRBD2. The CDR3 runs to 15 residues. Unmatched junction bases numbered 2, after V lost 4 bases and J lost 1 base. Germline V lookup: CDR1 MDHEN, CDR2 SYDVKM. In DNA form, the CDR3 reads TGTGCCAGCAGTTCACTAGCGGGGGTCCAAGAGACCCAGTACTTC. It codes for CASSSLAGVQETQYF. Full variable domain (missing parts from reference TRBV28 and TRBJ2-5): DVKVTQSSRYLVKRTGEKVFLECVQDMDHENMFWYRQDPGLGLRLIYFSYDVKMKEKGDIPEGYSVSREKKERFSLILESASTNQTSMYLCASSSLAGVQETQYFGPGTRLLVL.

The chain combines TRBV5-6 with TRBJ2-5; 8 nucleotides agree with TRBD1. Germline assignment: CDR1 SGHDT and CDR2 YYEEEE. This CDR3 has 13 amino acids. V trimming: 3 bases; J trimming: 5 bases; junction bases outside the gene matches: 3. CDR3 loop: CASSWDRRETQYF. The DNA of the CDR3 is TGTGCCAGCAGCTGGGACAGGAGGGAGACCCAGTACTTC. The whole variable domain, filled in from reference TRBV5-6 and TRBJ2-5, reads DAGVTQSPTHLIKTRGQQVTLRCSPKSGHDTVSWYQQALGQGPQFIFQYYEEEERQRGNFPDRFSGHQFPNYSSELNVNALLLGDSALYLCASSWDRRETQYFGPGTRLLVL.